The next 6 T cell receptor beta chains were all read from a single sample in a study of T cells after yellow fever vaccination. TCRdb re-called the 5' RACE reads through MiXCR, storing one row per CDR3 protein. Among fewer than 650,000 distinct CDR3 sequences listed, around a fifth were seen once. The sequencing used PBMCs, collected 21 days after the first yellow fever vaccination. These receptors came from a man aged 18-30 years who received the YFV17D yellow fever vaccine.

The rearrangement joins TRBV4-2 to TRBJ2-6; unclear D gene. Trimming shortened V by 3 bases and J by 0 bases, and 12 bases separated the two germline ends. CDR3 length equals 17 residues. CDR1 LGHNA and CDR2 YNFKEQ come from the germline V gene. The chain's CDR3 is CASSQGAANSGANVLTF. The CDR3 DNA sequence: TGTGCCAGCAGCCAGGGTGCGGCGAACTCTGGGGCCAACGTCCTGACTTTC.

V and J are TRBV4-3 and TRBJ1-1; unclear D gene. Germline V gives CDR1 LGHNA, CDR2 YSLEER. This CDR3 contains 14 residues. V lost 0 bases to trimming and J lost 7 bases, with 12 bases between them. This chain's CDR3 is CASSQESRASEAFF. CDR3 coding DNA: TGCGCCAGCAGCCAAGAATCGCGTGCAAGTGAAGCTTTCTTT.

This clonotype was picked up a small number of times. The rearrangement links TRBV9 to TRBJ2-7; the match to TRBD2 covers 14 bases. Germline CDR1 reads SGDLS; CDR2 reads YYNGEE. Losses at the gene ends were 4 bases for V and 7 bases for J; bases not matched to a gene: 7. The CDR3 has 15 amino acids. CDR3 sequence: CASSLDGTSGGEQYF. CDR3 DNA sequence: TGTGCCAGCAGCCTCGACGGGACTAGCGGGGGAGAGCAGTACTTC. The entire variable domain, with the rest obtained from reference TRBV9 and TRBJ2-7, is as follows: DSGVTQTPKHLITATGQRVTLRCSPRSGDLSVYWYQQSLDQGLQFLIQYYNGEERAKGNILERFSAQQFPDLHSELNLSSLELGDSALYFCASSLDGTSGGEQYFGPGTRLTVT.

This clonotype was recorded a few times. This chain joins TRBV6-2 or TRBV6-3 and TRBJ2-7; the D gene is possibly TRBD1 (6 bases). The CDR3 is 12 residues long. The ends were cut back, 6 bases at V and 5 bases at J, with 11 bases in the middle. Germline V gene lookup returns CDR1 MNHEY and CDR2 SVGEGT. The CDR3 nucleotides read TGTGCCAGCAGCTACAGGGCCGACGAGCAGTACGTC. Protein product: CASSYRADEQYV.

The chain carries TRBV12-3 or TRBV12-4 and TRBJ1-2; a possible D gene is TRBD1 (5 bases). The CDR3 totals 16 residues. V was trimmed by 6 bases and J by 4 bases, leaving 21 bases between them. CDR3 nucleotide sequence: TGTGCCAGCAGCGCCCCGGAAAAGGGGTATGGCTATGGCTACACCTTC. Translation: CASSAPEKGYGYGYTF.

This clonotype occurred a few times. The chain is built from TRBV5-4 and TRBJ1-4; no clear D. V was clipped by 0 bases and J by 0 bases, with 9 bases between them. Germline loops: CDR1 SGHNT, CDR2 YYREEE (reference sequence). The CDR3 length is 16 residues. CDR3 sequence: CASSLGASATNEKLFF. The CDR3 DNA is TGTGCCAGCAGCTTGGGGGCCAGCGCAACTAATGAAAAACTGTTTTTT.